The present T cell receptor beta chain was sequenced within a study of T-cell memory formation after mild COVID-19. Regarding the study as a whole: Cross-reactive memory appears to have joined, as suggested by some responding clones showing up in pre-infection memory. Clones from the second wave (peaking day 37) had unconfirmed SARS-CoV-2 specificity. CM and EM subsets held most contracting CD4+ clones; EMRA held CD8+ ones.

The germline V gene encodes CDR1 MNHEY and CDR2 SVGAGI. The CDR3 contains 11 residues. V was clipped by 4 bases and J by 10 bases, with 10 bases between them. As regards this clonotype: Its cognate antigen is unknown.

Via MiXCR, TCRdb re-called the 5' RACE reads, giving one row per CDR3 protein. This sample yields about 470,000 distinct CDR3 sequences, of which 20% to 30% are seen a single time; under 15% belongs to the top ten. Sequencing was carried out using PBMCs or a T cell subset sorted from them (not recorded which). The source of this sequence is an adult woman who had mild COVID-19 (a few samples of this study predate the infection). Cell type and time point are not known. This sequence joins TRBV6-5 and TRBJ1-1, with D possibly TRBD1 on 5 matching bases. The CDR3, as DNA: TGTGCCAGCAGTTGGTCAGGGACAGCTTTCTTT. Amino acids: CASSWSGTAFF.